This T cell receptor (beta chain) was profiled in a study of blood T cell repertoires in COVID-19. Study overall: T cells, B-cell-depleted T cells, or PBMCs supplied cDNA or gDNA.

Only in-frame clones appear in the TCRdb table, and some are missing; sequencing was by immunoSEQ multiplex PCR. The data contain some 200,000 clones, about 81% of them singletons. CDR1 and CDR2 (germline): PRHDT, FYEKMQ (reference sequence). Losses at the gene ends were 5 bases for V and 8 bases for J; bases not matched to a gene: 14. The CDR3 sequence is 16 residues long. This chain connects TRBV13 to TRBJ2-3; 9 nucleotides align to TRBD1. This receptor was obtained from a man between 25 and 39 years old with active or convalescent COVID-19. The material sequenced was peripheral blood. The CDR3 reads CASSPRDRASGVTQYF. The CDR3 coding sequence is TGTGCCAGCAGCCCGAGGGACAGGGCCTCTGGCGTTACGCAGTATTTT. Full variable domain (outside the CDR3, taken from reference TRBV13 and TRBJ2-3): AAGVIQSPRHLIKEKRETATLKCYPIPRHDTVYWYQQGPGQDPQFLISFYEKMQSDKGSIPDRFSAQQFSDYHSELNMSSLELGDSALYFCASSPRDRASGVTQYFGPGTRLTVL.